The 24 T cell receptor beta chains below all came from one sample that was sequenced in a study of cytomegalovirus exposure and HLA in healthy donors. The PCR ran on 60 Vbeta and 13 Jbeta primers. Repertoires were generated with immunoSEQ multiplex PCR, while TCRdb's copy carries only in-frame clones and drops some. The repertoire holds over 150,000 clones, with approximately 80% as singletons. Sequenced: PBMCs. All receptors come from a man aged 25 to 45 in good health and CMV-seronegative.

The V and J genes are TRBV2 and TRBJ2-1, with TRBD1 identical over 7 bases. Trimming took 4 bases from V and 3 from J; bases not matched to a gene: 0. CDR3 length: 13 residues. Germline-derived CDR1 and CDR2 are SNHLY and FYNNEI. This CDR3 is CASSGTGYNEQFF. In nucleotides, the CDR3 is TGTGCCAGCAGTGGGACAGGCTACAATGAGCAGTTCTTC.

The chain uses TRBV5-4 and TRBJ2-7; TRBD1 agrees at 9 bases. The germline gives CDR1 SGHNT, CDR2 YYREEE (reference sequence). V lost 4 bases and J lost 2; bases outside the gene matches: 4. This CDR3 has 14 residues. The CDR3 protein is CASSSGQGTYEQYF. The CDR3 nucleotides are TGTGCCAGCAGCAGTGGACAGGGGACCTACGAGCAGTACTTC.

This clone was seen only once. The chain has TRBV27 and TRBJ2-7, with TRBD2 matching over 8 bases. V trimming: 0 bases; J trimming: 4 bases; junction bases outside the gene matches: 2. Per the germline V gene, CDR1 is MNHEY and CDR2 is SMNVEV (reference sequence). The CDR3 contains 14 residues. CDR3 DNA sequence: TGTGCCAGCAGTTTATCAGCGGGAGTTTACGAGCAGTACTTC. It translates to CASSLSAGVYEQYF.

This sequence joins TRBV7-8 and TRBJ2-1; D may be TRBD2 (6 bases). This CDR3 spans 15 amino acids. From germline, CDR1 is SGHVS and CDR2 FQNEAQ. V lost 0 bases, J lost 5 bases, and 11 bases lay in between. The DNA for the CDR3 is TGTGCCAGCAGCTTAGCGTTACTAGCACACAATGAGCAGTTCTTC. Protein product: CASSLALLAHNEQFF.

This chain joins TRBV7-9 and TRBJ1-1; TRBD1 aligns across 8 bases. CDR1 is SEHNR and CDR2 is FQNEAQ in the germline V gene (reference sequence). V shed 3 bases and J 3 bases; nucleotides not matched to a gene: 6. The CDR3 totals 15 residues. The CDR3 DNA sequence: TGTGCCAGCAGCTTTGGTCAGGGGGCCGACACTGAAGCTTTCTTT. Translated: CASSFGQGADTEAFF.

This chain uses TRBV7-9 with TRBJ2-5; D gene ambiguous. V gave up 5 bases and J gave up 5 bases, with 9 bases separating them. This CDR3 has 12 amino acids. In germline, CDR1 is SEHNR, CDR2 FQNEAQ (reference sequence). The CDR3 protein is CASSPGEETQYF. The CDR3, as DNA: TGTGCCAGCAGCCCAGGCGAGGAGACCCAGTACTTC.

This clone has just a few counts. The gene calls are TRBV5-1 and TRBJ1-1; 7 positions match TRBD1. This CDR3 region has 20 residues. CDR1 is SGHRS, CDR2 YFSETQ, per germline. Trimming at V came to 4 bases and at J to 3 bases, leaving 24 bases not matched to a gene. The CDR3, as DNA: TGCGCCAGCAGCCTCTTACTGCCCGGGACAGTGTGGAAAGGGGACACTGAAGCTTTCTTT. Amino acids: CASSLLLPGTVWKGDTEAFF.

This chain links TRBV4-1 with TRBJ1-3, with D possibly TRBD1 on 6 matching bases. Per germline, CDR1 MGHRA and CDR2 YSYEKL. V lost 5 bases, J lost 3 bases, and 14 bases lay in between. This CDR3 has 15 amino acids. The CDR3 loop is CASSNSRGRGNTIYF. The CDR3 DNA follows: TGCGCCAGCAGCAACTCGCGGGGGCGTGGAAACACCATATATTTT.

This CDR3 reads CASSQDVQGASYNSPLHF. The CDR3 coding sequence is TGCGCCAGCAGCCAAGATGTGCAGGGCGCGTCCTATAATTCACCCCTCCACTTT. This chain joins TRBV4-1 and TRBJ1-6, with D perhaps TRBD1 (5 bases). The CDR3 is made up of 18 amino acids. Deletions cut 0 bases from V and 1 base from J, with 13 bases between. The germline CDR1 and CDR2 sequences are MGHRA and YSYEKL.

CDR3 nucleotides: TGCGCCAGCAGTGAGGGACTTCGAGGGCAGTACTTC. Encoded protein: CASSEGLRGQYF. The V call is TRBV5-1, the J call TRBJ2-7, with D possibly being TRBD2 (6 bases). Germline CDR1 reads SGHRS; CDR2 reads YFSETQ. The CDR3 consists of 12 residues. With 5 bases removed from V and 9 bases from J, the gap between germline ends came to 15 bases.

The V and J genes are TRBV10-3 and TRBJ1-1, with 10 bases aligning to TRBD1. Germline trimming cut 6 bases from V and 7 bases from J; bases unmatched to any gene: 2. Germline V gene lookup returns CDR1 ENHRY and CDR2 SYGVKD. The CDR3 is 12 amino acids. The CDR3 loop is CAIRGQGNEAFF. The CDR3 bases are TGTGCCATCAGGGGACAGGGGAATGAAGCTTTCTTT.

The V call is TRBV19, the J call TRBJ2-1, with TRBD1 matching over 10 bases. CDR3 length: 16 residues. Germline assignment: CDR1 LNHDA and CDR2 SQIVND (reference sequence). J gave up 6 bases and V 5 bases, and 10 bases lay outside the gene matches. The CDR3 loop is CASSLWTGGNVNEQFF. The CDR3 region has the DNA TGTGCCAGTAGTCTCTGGACAGGGGGGAATGTCAATGAGCAGTTCTTC.

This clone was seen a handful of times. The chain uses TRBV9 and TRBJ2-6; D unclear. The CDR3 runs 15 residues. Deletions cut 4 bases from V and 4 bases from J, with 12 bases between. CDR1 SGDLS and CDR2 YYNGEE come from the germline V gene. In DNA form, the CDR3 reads TGTGCCAGCAGCCCAGGAACTCTGGGGGCCAACGTCCTGACTTTC. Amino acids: CASSPGTLGANVLTF.

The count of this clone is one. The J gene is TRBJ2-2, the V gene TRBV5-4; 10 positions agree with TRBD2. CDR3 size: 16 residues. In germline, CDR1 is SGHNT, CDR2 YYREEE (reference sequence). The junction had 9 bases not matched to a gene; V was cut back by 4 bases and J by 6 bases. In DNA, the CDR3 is TGTGCCAGCAGCCCATCCGGGACTAGCGTTTCCGGGGAGCTGTTTTTT. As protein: CASSPSGTSVSGELFF.

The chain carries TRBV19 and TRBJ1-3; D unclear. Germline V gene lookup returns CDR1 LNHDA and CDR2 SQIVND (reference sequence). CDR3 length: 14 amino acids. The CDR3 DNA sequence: TGTGGAACCGGGTCCCAGTTATCTGGAAACACCATATATTTT. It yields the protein CGTGSQLSGNTIYF. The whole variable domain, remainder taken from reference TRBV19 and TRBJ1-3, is DGGITQSPKYLFRKEGQNVTLSCEQNLNHDAMYWYRQDPGQGLRLIYYSQIVNDFQKGDIAEGYSVSREKKESFPLTVTSAQKNPTAFYLCGTGSQLSGNTIYFGEGSWLTVV.

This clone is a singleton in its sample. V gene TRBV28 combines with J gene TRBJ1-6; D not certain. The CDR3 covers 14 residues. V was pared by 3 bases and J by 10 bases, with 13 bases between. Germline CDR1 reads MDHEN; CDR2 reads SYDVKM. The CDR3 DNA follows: TGTGCCAGCAGTTTCCCACGGGTCGGATCACCCCTCCACTTT. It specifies CASSFPRVGSPLHF.

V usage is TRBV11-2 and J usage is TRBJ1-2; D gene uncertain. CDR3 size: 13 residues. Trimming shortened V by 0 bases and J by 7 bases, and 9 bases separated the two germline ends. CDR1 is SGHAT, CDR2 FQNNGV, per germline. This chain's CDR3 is CASSLERLSGYTF. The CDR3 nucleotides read TGTGCCAGCAGCTTAGAACGACTCTCTGGCTACACCTTC.

The CDR3 loop is CASSKLGLARLGKVNTGELFF. The CDR3 region has the DNA TGTGCCAGCAGCAAACTAGGGCTAGCGAGGCTCGGAAAGGTGAACACCGGGGAGCTGTTTTTT. The genes are TRBV21-1 and TRBJ2-2; TRBD2 was called by the table and not checked on the DNA. TRBV21-1 is an annotated pseudogene. The CDR3 consists of 21 residues.

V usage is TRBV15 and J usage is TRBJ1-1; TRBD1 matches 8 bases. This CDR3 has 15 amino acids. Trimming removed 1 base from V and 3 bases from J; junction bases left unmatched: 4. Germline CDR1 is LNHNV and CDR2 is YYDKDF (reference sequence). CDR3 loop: CATSRGTGKDTEAFF. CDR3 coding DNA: TGTGCCACCAGCAGAGGGACAGGGAAGGACACTGAAGCTTTCTTT.

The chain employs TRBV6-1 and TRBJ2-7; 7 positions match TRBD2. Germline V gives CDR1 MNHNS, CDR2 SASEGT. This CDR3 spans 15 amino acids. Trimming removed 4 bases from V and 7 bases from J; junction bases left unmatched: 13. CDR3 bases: TGTGCCAGCAGTGGCCTCGGGGACGGGGGGTTGGAGCAGTACTTC. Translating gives CASSGLGDGGLEQYF.

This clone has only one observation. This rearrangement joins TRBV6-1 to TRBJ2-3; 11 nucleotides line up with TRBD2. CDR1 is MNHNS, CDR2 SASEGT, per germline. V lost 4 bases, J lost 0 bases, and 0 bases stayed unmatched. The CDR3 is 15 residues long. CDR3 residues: CASSGLAGSTDTQYF. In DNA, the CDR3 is TGTGCCAGCAGTGGACTAGCGGGGAGCACAGATACGCAGTATTTT.

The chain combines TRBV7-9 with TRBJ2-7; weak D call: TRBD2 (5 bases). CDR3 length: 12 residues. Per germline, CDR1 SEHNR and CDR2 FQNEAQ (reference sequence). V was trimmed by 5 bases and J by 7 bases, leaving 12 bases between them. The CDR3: CASSGWTSEQYF. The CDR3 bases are TGTGCCAGCAGCGGCTGGACTTCGGAGCAGTACTTC.

The CDR3 region has the DNA TGTGCCAGCAGTTCGACTCTTCCCTACAATGAGCAGTTCTTC. Translated: CASSSTLPYNEQFF. The gene calls are TRBV28 and TRBJ2-1; no clear D. The ends were cut back, 4 bases at V and 2 bases at J, with 9 bases in the middle. Germline values: CDR1 MDHEN, CDR2 SYDVKM. This CDR3 is 14 amino acids long. The variable domain in full, completed from reference TRBV28 and TRBJ2-1, reads DVKVTQSSRYLVKRTGEKVFLECVQDMDHENMFWYRQDPGLGLRLIYFSYDVKMKEKGDIPEGYSVSREKKERFSLILESASTNQTSMYLCASSSTLPYNEQFFGPGTRLTVL.

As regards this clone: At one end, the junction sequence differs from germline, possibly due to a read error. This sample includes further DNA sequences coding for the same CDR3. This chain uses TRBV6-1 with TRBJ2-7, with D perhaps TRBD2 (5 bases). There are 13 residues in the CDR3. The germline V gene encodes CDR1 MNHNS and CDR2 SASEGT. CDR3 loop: CASSEGIIYEQYF. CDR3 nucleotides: TGCGCCAGCAGTGAGGGCATAATCTACGAGCAGTACTTC.